The 22 T cell receptor beta chains presented below share a single source sample, sequenced in a study of cytotoxic CD8 clonotypes in ibrutinib-treated CLL. Some clones are missing from TCRdb's copy, which holds only in-frame ones; the method was immunoSEQ multiplex PCR. The sample includes 330,000 or so clones, roughly 71% of them seen just once. The input for sequencing was PBMCs, taken after 36 months of ibrutinib treatment. The receptors were gathered from a human donor with chronic lymphocytic leukemia.

The chain's CDR3 is CASSPKLWFQETQYF. The CDR3 region has the DNA TGCGCCAGCAGCCCCAAACTATGGTTTCAGGAGACCCAGTACTTC. The chain employs TRBV4-1 and TRBJ2-5; D unclear. V lost 4 bases and J lost 5, with 17 bases in between. This CDR3 comprises 15 residues. CDR1 and CDR2 (germline): MGHRA, YSYEKL.

This chain connects TRBV7-2 to TRBJ1-6; no clear D. Trimming stripped 4 bases from V and 0 bases from J, with 7 bases between. Per the germline V gene, CDR1 is SGHTA and CDR2 is FQGNSA. The CDR3 extends over 15 amino acids. The DNA for the CDR3 is TGTGCCAGCAGCTCGCGGAGCTCCTATAATTCACCCCTCCACTTT. It codes for CASSSRSSYNSPLHF.

The chain joins TRBV7-2 to TRBJ2-7; D is uncertain. Trimming pared 5 bases from V and 2 bases from J, leaving 10 bases between. This CDR3 has 13 residues. Germline CDR1 reads SGHTA; CDR2 reads FQGNSA. The CDR3 reads CASSRKLTYEQYF. For the CDR3, the DNA is TGTGCCAGCAGCCGTAAACTCACCTACGAGCAGTACTTC. Full variable domain (missing parts from reference TRBV7-2 and TRBJ2-7): GAGVSQSPSNKVTEKGKDVELRCDPISGHTALYWYRQSLGQGLEFLIYFQGNSAPDKSGLPSDRFSAERTGGSVSTLTIQRTQQEDSAVYLCASSRKLTYEQYFGPGTRLTVT.

The CDR3 reads CASSTGTGDYEQYF. As DNA, the CDR3 is TGTGCCAGCAGCACCGGGACAGGGGACTACGAGCAGTACTTC. The genes are TRBV11-2 and TRBJ2-7, with TRBD1 matching over 10 bases. V lost 5 bases, J lost 3 bases, and 4 bases stayed unmatched. There are 14 residues in the CDR3. Germline V lookup: CDR1 SGHAT, CDR2 FQNNGV.

The chain has TRBV5-4 and TRBJ2-5; D uncertain. From germline, CDR1 is SGHNT and CDR2 YYREEE (reference sequence). The germline V and J ends were trimmed by 0 bases and 2 bases, with 5 bases remaining between them. The CDR3 is 13 residues long. CDR3 region: CASSLDLQETQYF. The CDR3 coding sequence is TGTGCCAGCAGCTTGGACCTACAAGAGACCCAGTACTTC. The variable domain in full, with the rest retrieved from reference TRBV5-4 and TRBJ2-5, is ETGVTQSPTHLIKTRGQQVTLRCSSQSGHNTVSWYQQALGQGPQFIFQYYREEENGRGNFPPRFSGLQFPNYSSELNVNALELDDSALYLCASSLDLQETQYFGPGTRLLVL.

Details on this clone: One end of the junction does not line up with germline, which may come from a read error. V and J are TRBV18 and TRBJ1-4, with 8 nucleotides matching TRBD1. Germline assignment: CDR1 KGHSH and CDR2 LQKENI. The CDR3 consists of 12 residues. The CDR3 DNA is TGTGCCAGCTCACTCCGAGACAGGGGAATGCTTTTT. The encoded protein is CASSLRDRGMLF.

V usage is TRBV2 and J usage is TRBJ1-1, with D tentatively TRBD1 (6 bases). Trimming removed 5 bases from V and 4 bases from J, with 14 bases in between. Per the germline V gene, CDR1 is SNHLY and CDR2 is FYNNEI. This CDR3 has 14 residues. As DNA, the CDR3 is TGTGCCAGCAGTAGGACAGCATACCTCACTGAAGCTTTCTTT. Its protein product is CASSRTAYLTEAFF.

The chain carries TRBV28 and TRBJ2-7; a weak D match, TRBD2 (6 bases). There are 13 residues in the CDR3. Germline V CDR1 and CDR2: MDHEN, SYDVKM. The ends were cut back, 6 bases at V and 2 bases at J, with 11 bases in the middle. CDR3 sequence (DNA): TGTGCCAGCAGGAATAGCGGAACCTACGAGCAGTACTTC. It is translated as CASRNSGTYEQYF.

The chain has TRBV29-1 and TRBJ2-5, with D perhaps TRBD1 or TRBD2 (6 bases each). CDR1 is SQVTM and CDR2 is ANQGSEA in the germline V gene. V was clipped by 4 bases and J by 5 bases, with 14 bases between them. The length of the CDR3 is 13 residues. CDR3 protein: CSVATGGGETQYF. In nucleotides, the CDR3 is TGCAGCGTTGCGACAGGTGGGGGGGAGACCCAGTACTTC.

The chain combines TRBV19 with TRBJ2-5, with TRBD1 matching over 9 bases. This CDR3 has 14 amino acids. Germline V gene data show CDR1 as LNHDA and CDR2 as SQIVND (reference sequence). V gave up 6 bases and J gave up 4 bases; unmatched junction bases: 6. The CDR3 protein is CASRGTGRGETQYF. The CDR3 nucleotides are TGTGCCAGTAGAGGGACAGGGAGAGGAGAGACCCAGTACTTC.

The rearrangement links TRBV5-4 to TRBJ2-7; 9 positions agree with TRBD1. The CDR3 totals 16 residues. Germline CDR1 and CDR2: SGHNT and YYREEE (reference sequence). With V trimmed by 3 bases and J by 0 bases, 7 bases remained unmatched. CDR3 sequence (DNA): TGTGCCAGCAGCTCGAGTGGGACAGGGAGCTCCTACGAGCAGTACTTC. Protein: CASSSSGTGSSYEQYF. Using reference TRBV5-4 and TRBJ2-7 for the parts outside the CDR3, the full variable domain is ETGVTQSPTHLIKTRGQQVTLRCSSQSGHNTVSWYQQALGQGPQFIFQYYREEENGRGNFPPRFSGLQFPNYSSELNVNALELDDSALYLCASSSSGTGSSYEQYFGPGTRLTVT.

This clone was detected only a few times. V and J are TRBV5-1 and TRBJ2-3, with D possibly being TRBD1 (6 bases). The germline V gene has CDR1 SGHRS and CDR2 YFSETQ. V shed 6 bases and J shed 1 base, with 9 bases lying between them. CDR3 length: 13 residues. CDR3 in amino acids: CASNRVGTDTQYF. The DNA of the CDR3 is TGCGCCAGCAACAGGGTTGGCACAGATACGCAGTATTTT.

This chain's CDR3 is CASSQPSGGSTDTQYF. The CDR3 DNA follows: TGTGCCAGCAGTCAGCCTAGCGGGGGGTCCACAGATACGCAGTATTTT. The chain recombines TRBV27 with TRBJ2-3, with 11 bases identical to TRBD2. In germline, CDR1 is MNHEY, CDR2 SMNVEV (reference sequence). The J segment lost 2 bases and the V segment lost 5 bases, leaving 6 bases of the junction unmatched. The CDR3 has 16 amino acids.

The chain is built from TRBV4-1 and TRBJ1-2; TRBD1 might be the D (6 bases). The CDR3 length is 15 residues. The V and J ends lost 2 bases and 2 bases respectively, with 12 bases between them. CDR1 and CDR2 from the germline V gene are MGHRA and YSYEKL. The CDR3 is CASSQRLQGNYGYTF. CDR3 DNA: TGCGCCAGCAGCCAAAGGTTACAGGGCAACTATGGCTACACCTTC.

The chain joins TRBV2 to TRBJ1-4; possible D gene TRBD1, 6 bases. CDR1 and CDR2 from the germline V gene are SNHLY and FYNNEI. V lost 5 bases and J lost 10, with 8 bases in between. The CDR3 has 11 amino acids. The DNA of the CDR3 is TGTGCCAGCAGTACAGGGAGAAAACTGTTTTTT. Its protein product is CASSTGRKLFF.

This clone showed up just a few times. The rearrangement joins TRBV29-1 to TRBJ2-2; no firm D call. The CDR3 extends over 13 amino acids. Trimming removed 4 bases from V and 2 bases from J, with 8 bases in between. Germline assignment: CDR1 SQVTM and CDR2 ANQGSEA. This CDR3 is CSVGLPNTGELFF. The CDR3 DNA reads TGCAGCGTTGGGCTACCCAACACCGGGGAGCTGTTTTTT.

The V call is TRBV19, the J call TRBJ1-5, with a possible D match to TRBD1 (6 bases). This CDR3 has 16 amino acids. Germline V gene sequence: CDR1 LNHDA, CDR2 SQIVND (reference sequence). V was clipped by 5 bases and J by 8 bases, with 22 bases between them. The CDR3 DNA follows: TGTGCCAGTAGTCCCCAGAGGACAGCAGGGAGAAAGCCCCAGCATTTT. Residues: CASSPQRTAGRKPQHF.

This clone was counted a single time. J is TRBJ2-1 and V is TRBV11-2; possibly TRBD2 for D (5 bases). This CDR3 is 16 amino acids long. V was clipped by 4 bases and J by 3 bases, with 16 bases between them. Germline-derived CDR1 and CDR2 are SGHAT and FQNNGV. The CDR3 DNA sequence: TGTGCCAGCAGCTCAGAGACCCGACGGGGCTACAATGAGCAGTTCTTC. Translating it yields CASSSETRRGYNEQFF.

This clone appeared once. This chain links TRBV5-5 with TRBJ2-5, with 7 bases fitting TRBD1. There are 14 residues in the CDR3. The germline gives CDR1 SGHKS, CDR2 YYEKEE (reference sequence). V gave up 1 base and J gave up 5 bases; unmatched junction bases: 5. The DNA of the CDR3 is TGTGCCAGCAGCTTGTTGACAGGGTTGGAGACCCAGTACTTC. As protein: CASSLLTGLETQYF.

This clone was picked up one time. The chain joins TRBV10-3 to TRBJ2-7, with 8 bases matching TRBD2. The J segment lost 4 bases and the V segment lost 3 bases, leaving 8 bases of the junction unmatched. The CDR3 is 15 amino acids. Germline-derived CDR1 and CDR2 are ENHRY and SYGVKD. Here the CDR3 reads CAISDSPGGRYEQYF. In DNA form, the CDR3 reads TGTGCCATCAGTGATTCCCCGGGAGGGCGGTACGAGCAGTACTTC.

V and J are TRBV28 and TRBJ1-2; 8 bases line up with TRBD1. Trimming took 6 bases from V and 8 from J; bases not matched to a gene: 8. CDR3 length: 13 amino acids. From germline, CDR1 is MDHEN and CDR2 SYDVKM. Here the CDR3 reads CASSRQGMGGYTF. CDR3 nucleotide sequence: TGTGCCAGCAGCCGACAGGGGATGGGGGGCTACACCTTC.

The chain couples TRBV7-2 to TRBJ1-1, with D uncertain. The germline V gene encodes CDR1 SGHTA and CDR2 FQGNSA. CDR3 size: 16 residues. Trimming removed 6 bases from V and 8 bases from J, with 25 bases in between. DNA for the CDR3: TGTGCCAGCAGACTGGCACGGCTAGTGATGGGCAGCGAAGCTTTCTTT. This translates into CASRLARLVMGSEAFF.